This is a list of T cell receptor beta chains from one sample in a study of T cell changes during pregnancy in multiple sclerosis. Produced via immunoSEQ multiplex PCR; TCRdb's table is partial and in-frame only. The data show 36,000 or so clones, 88% seen once. The specimen comprised CD4+ T cells from peripheral blood mononuclear cells, sampled in the first trimester of pregnancy. These receptors came from a female donor with multiple sclerosis, enrolled in a pregnancy study. CDR3s include the opening cysteine and the closing phenylalanine or tryptophan. The order of the fields is V gene, J gene, clone size, D gene, CDR3 DNA, CDR3 protein. A D gene is named only where the DNA matches it firmly. Expanded clones get a size class; other rows say once, few or many, or leave the size out.

>TRBV5-6|TRBJ2-1|.|TRBD2
TGTGCCAGCAGCCTATCTAGCGGGGCCTACAATGAGCAGTTCTTC
CASSLSSGAYNEQFF
>TRBV27|TRBJ1-2|.|.
TGTGCCAGCACCTCCTACGGTACAGCTAACTATGGCTACACCTTC
CASTSYGTANYGYTF
>TRBV19|TRBJ1-1|.|TRBD1
TGTGCCAGTAGCCCAAGGGACAGAAGAGAAGCTTTCTTT
CASSPRDRREAFF
>TRBV5-1|TRBJ2-5|.|TRBD2
TGCGCCAGCAGCCCGGGGGGACTAGCGGAAGAGACCCAGTACTTC
CASSPGGLAEETQYF
>TRBV4-2|TRBJ1-1|.|TRBD1
TGTGCCAGCAGCCAATGGATACAGGGGAGGAACACTGAAGCTTTCTTT
CASSQWIQGRNTEAFF
>TRBV6-5|TRBJ1-1|.|.
TGTGCCAGCAGTCAACGCGGGGGCGAAGCTTTCTTT
CASSQRGGEAFF
>TRBV9|TRBJ2-5|.|TRBD2
TGTGCCAGCAGCGTAGGGACTTTTGGGACTAGCGGGGGAGAGACCCAGTACTTC
CASSVGTFGTSGGETQYF
>TRBV6-1|TRBJ1-4|.|TRBD1
TGTGCCAGCAGTGGGGACAGGGGGGAAAAACTGTTTTTT
CASSGDRGEKLFF
>TRBV5-4|TRBJ2-5|.|TRBD1
TGTGCCAGCAGCTGGGGACAGTCAGGAGAGACCCAGTACTTC
CASSWGQSGETQYF
>TRBV15|TRBJ2-7|.|.
TGTGCCACCAGCAGAGACGGGGGCTACGAGCAGTACTTC
CATSRDGGYEQYF
>TRBV2|TRBJ2-7|.|TRBD1
TGTGCCAGCGTCGGGACAGGGGAATACGAGCAGTACTTC
CASVGTGEYEQYF
>TRBV11-1|TRBJ2-3|.|TRBD2
TGTGCCAGCAGCCCCGCACCGACTAGCGGGGGGGGTACGCAGTATTTT
CASSPAPTSGGGTQYF
>TRBV7-9|TRBJ2-1|once|TRBD2
TGTGCCAGCAGCAGGGGACTAGCGGGAGGCAATGAGCAGTTCTTC
CASSRGLAGGNEQFF
>TRBV29-1|TRBJ1-2|.|.
TGCAGCGTGCACAGGGAACCGAATGGCTACACCTTC
CSVHREPNGYTF
>TRBV10-3|TRBJ1-6|.|.
TGTGCCATCCGACCAGGTCAGGGGAATTCACCCCTCCACTTT
CAIRPGQGNSPLHF
>TRBV5-1|TRBJ2-2|.|.
TGCGCCAGCAGCTTGGGACCCCGAGGGGGGGCGAGCCCCGGGGAGCTGTTTTTT
CASSLGPRGGASPGELFF
>TRBV4-2|TRBJ2-3|.|TRBD2
TGTGCCAGCAGCCAAGGGGGTAGCGGGGGCGTTAAGGTTAGGACAGATACGCAGTATTTT
CASSQGGSGGVKVRTDTQYF
>TRBV5-1|TRBJ1-1|.|.
TGCGCCAGCAGCTTGGTTGCGGAATGGAACACTGAAGCTTTCTTT
CASSLVAEWNTEAFF
>TRBV7-8|TRBJ1-5|.|TRBD1
TGTGCCAGCAGCCAAAGACCGAGGGGACAGGTAGGGATAGGTCAGCCCCAGCATTTT
CASSQRPRGQVGIGQPQHF
>TRBV6-1|TRBJ2-1|.|TRBD2
TGTGCCAGCAGTGGGCTGAGCGGGGGCTACAATGAGCAGTTCTTC
CASSGLSGGYNEQFF
>TRBV10-3|TRBJ2-1|.|.
TGTGCCATCAGTGGATCGGGACTTTATAACAATGAGCAGTTCTTC
CAISGSGLYNNEQFF
>TRBV18|TRBJ2-1|.|TRBD2
TGTGCCAGCTCACCGCCTAGCGGGGGATACAATGAGCAGTTCTTC
CASSPPSGGYNEQFF
>TRBV7-9|TRBJ1-1|.|.
TGTGCCAGCAGCTTAGATGCGGGCTATATGAACACTGAAGCTTTCTTT
CASSLDAGYMNTEAFF
>TRBV13|TRBJ2-7|.|TRBD2
TGTGCCAGCAGCTTAAAGGCGGGAGGGGAGTACTTC
CASSLKAGGEYF
>TRBV29-1|TRBJ1-2|.|.
TGCAGCGCCAAGGACGGGGGAAACTATGGCTACACCTTC
CSAKDGGNYGYTF
>TRBV2|TRBJ2-5|.|.
TGTGCCAGCAGGGGAGGGACACCCCAAGAGACCCAGTACTTC
CASRGGTPQETQYF
>TRBV5-1|TRBJ1-3|.|TRBD1
TGCGCCAGCAGCGTCGACTTACAGGGGACGGGAAACACCATATATTTT
CASSVDLQGTGNTIYF
>TRBV10-3|TRBJ2-3|.|TRBD2
TGTGCCTCGGCTAGGGCTAGCGGGGGGAGCACAGATACGCAGTATTTT
CASARASGGSTDTQYF
>TRBV28|TRBJ2-1|.|TRBD2
TGTGCCAGCAGTTTGAGTACTAGCGGGAGCGGGGTGGGGGGCATACAGTTCTTC
CASSLSTSGSGVGGIQFF
>TRBV9|TRBJ2-1|few|TRBD2
TGTGCCAGCAGCATCGGACTAGGCTCCGTAAATGAGCAGTTCTTC
CASSIGLGSVNEQFF
>TRBV7-3|TRBJ1-2|.|.
TGTGCCAGCGCCAGAGGGCCCTCCGATGGCTACACCTTC
CASARGPSDGYTF
>TRBV6-4|TRBJ1-5|.|.
TGTGCCAGCAGTGTAGGCTACACAAGGACAAATCAGCCCCAGCATTTT
CASSVGYTRTNQPQHF
>TRBV19|TRBJ2-7|.|TRBD1
TGTGCCAGTAGTATAGAGACAGGGCCCTACGAGCAGTACTTC
CASSIETGPYEQYF
>TRBV7-6|TRBJ2-7|.|.
TGTGCCAGCAGCTTAGAGACAGGGAGGTCGGACGAGCAGTACTTC
CASSLETGRSDEQYF
>TRBV7-6|TRBJ2-7|.|.
TGTGCCAGCAGCCCGAACATTCTGGCCCACGAGCAGTACTTC
CASSPNILAHEQYF
>TRBV7-2|TRBJ2-3|.|TRBD2
TGTGCCAGCAGCTCCGTAGCGGGGAGGGATACGCAGTATTTT
CASSSVAGRDTQYF
>TRBV9|TRBJ1-6|.|.
TGTGCCAGCAGCGTAGATCCGGGTAGAACTCCTTCACCCCTCCACTTT
CASSVDPGRTPSPLHF
>TRBV11-2|TRBJ1-2|few|TRBD1
TGTGCCAGCAGCTTAGGTGCAGGGGGTTATGGCTACACCTTC
CASSLGAGGYGYTF
>TRBV30|TRBJ1-5|.|.
TGTGCCTGGAGTCTACGGGGAGATCAGCCCCAGCATTTT
CAWSLRGDQPQHF
>TRBV5-1|TRBJ1-1|.|.
TGCGCCAGCAAGGAGGAGAACACTGAAGCTTTCTTT
CASKEENTEAFF
>TRBV5-1|TRBJ2-1|.|TRBD2
TGCGCCAGCAGCTTGCGAGCGGGAGTCAACAATGAGCAGTTCTTC
CASSLRAGVNNEQFF
>TRBV5-1|TRBJ1-4|.|.
TGCGCCAGCAGTGTCCAGGCGGGGGTGAATGAAAAACTGTTTTTT
CASSVQAGVNEKLFF
>TRBV28|TRBJ2-7|once|TRBD2
TGTGCCAGCAGTTTCCGCACACCTAAGCCGCTAGCGGGAGACACCTACGAGCAGTACTTC
CASSFRTPKPLAGDTYEQYF
>TRBV5-1|TRBJ2-6|.|.
TGCGCCAGCAGGCTAGCCTCTGGGGCCAACGTCCTGACTTTC
CASRLASGANVLTF
>TRBV27|TRBJ2-3|.|TRBD2
TGTGCCAGCAGACGGACTAGCGTCACAGATACGCAGTATTTT
CASRRTSVTDTQYF
>TRBV30|TRBJ1-1|.|TRBD1
TGTGCCTCCCAGACAGGGCGGAGCACTGAAGCTTTCTTT
CASQTGRSTEAFF
>TRBV7-2|TRBJ1-2|.|TRBD1
TGTGCCAGCAGCTCCCAGGGGGTCGTGAGCTATGGCTACACCTTC
CASSSQGVVSYGYTF
>TRBV4-2|TRBJ2-1|.|TRBD2
TGTGCCAGCAGCCAAGGGTCAGGGCGGGAGGACCACAATGAGCAGTTCTTC
CASSQGSGREDHNEQFF
>TRBV6-6|TRBJ1-4|.|.
TGTGCCAGCAGTTTCTCCGGGTCGGGAGAAAAACTGTTTTTT
CASSFSGSGEKLFF
>TRBV2|TRBJ1-5|.|TRBD1
TGTGCCAGCAGTGTGGACAGGGGAGTGAGCAATCAGCCCCAGCATTTT
CASSVDRGVSNQPQHF
>TRBV19|TRBJ1-1|.|TRBD1
TGTGCCAGTAGCCAACGGACAGGGGCAACGAACACTGAAGCTTTCTTT
CASSQRTGATNTEAFF
>TRBV19|TRBJ1-1|few|.
TGTGCCAGCCGGTCGCCCGAGGGAGCTTTCTTT
CASRSPEGAFF
>TRBV9|TRBJ1-2|.|TRBD1
TGTGCCAGCAGCGGGTCTTCTCGGGACAGGGTAAACTATGGCTACACCTTC
CASSGSSRDRVNYGYTF
>TRBV2|TRBJ2-1|.|.
TGTGCCAGCAGTGAAGCGCGGTGGAATGAGCAGTTCTTC
CASSEARWNEQFF
>TRBV29-1|TRBJ2-2|.|TRBD2
TGCAGCGCTCTTATAGCGGGAGGAATCGGGGAGCTGTTTTTT
CSALIAGGIGELFF
>TRBV6-1|TRBJ1-5|.|.
TGTGCCAGCAGAAACTCTAATCAGCCCCAGCATTTT
CASRNSNQPQHF
>TRBV29-1|TRBJ1-1|.|.
TGCAGCGTGGGAGGGACCGTGAACACTGAAGCTTTCTTT
CSVGGTVNTEAFF
>TRBV19|TRBJ2-6|.|TRBD1
TGTGCCAGTAGCAGGGACAGCTCGTCTGGGGCCAACGTCCTGACTTTC
CASSRDSSSGANVLTF
>TRBV29-1|TRBJ2-7|once|TRBD1
TGCAGCGTTAGGGTGACAGGGAACTACGAGCAGTACTTC
CSVRVTGNYEQYF